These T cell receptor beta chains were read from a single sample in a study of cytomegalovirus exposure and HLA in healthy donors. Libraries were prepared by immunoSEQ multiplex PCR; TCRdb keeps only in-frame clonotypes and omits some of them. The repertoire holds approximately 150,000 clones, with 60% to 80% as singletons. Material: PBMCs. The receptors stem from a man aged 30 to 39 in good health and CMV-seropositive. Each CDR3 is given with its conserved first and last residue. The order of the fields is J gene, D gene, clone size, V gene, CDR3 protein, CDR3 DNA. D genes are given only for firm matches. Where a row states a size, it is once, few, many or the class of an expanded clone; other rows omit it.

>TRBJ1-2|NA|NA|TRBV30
CAWSPQGLWGYTF
TGTGCCTGGAGTCCACAGGGTCTCTGGGGCTACACCTTC
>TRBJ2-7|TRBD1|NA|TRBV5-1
CASSLAGFRGRLYEQYF
TGCGCCAGCAGCTTGGCGGGGTTCAGGGGGCGTCTCTACGAGCAGTACTTC
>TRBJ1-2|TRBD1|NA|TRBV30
CAWSTVVQGNYGYTF
TGTGCCTGGAGTACAGTTGTACAGGGGAACTATGGCTACACCTTC
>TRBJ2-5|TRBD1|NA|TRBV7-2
CASSKRTGKETQYF
TGTGCCAGCAGCAAGAGGACAGGGAAGGAGACCCAGTACTTC
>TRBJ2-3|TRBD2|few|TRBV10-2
CASSVTGGWTDTQYF
TGCGCCAGCAGTGTGACGGGAGGTTGGACAGATACGCAGTATTTT
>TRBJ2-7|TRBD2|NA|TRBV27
CASSFGSGGPGEQYF
TGTGCCAGCAGTTTTGGTAGCGGGGGCCCCGGGGAGCAGTACTTC
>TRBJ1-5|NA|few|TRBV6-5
CASSYSKWGHQPQHF
TGTGCCAGCAGTTACTCGAAGTGGGGGCATCAGCCCCAGCATTTT
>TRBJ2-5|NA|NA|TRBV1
CTSSRNRETQYF
TGCACCAGCAGCCGGAACAGGGAGACCCAGTACTTC
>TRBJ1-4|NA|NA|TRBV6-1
CASSGAGSKVEEKLFF
TGTGCCAGCAGTGGTGCAGGTTCAAAGGTTGAGGAAAAACTGTTTTTT
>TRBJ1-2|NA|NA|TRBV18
CASSPPIPGVGYTF
TGTGCCAGCTCACCACCGATTCCAGGGGTCGGCTACACCTTC
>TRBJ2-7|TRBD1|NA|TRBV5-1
CASSAGQGAYEQYF
TGCGCCAGCAGCGCCGGACAGGGGGCCTACGAGCAGTACTTC
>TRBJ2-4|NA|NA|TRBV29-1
CSVEPSAAAKNIQYF
TGCAGCGTTGAACCTAGCGCTGCGGCCAAAAACATTCAGTACTTC
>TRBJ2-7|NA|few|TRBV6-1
CASSVGTNYEQYF
TGTGCCAGCAGTGTTGGGACAAACTACGAGCAGTACTTC
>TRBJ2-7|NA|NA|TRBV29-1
CSVQGGEVPSYEQYF
TGCAGCGTTCAAGGGGGGGAGGTCCCCTCCTACGAGCAGTACTTC
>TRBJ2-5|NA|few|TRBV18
CASSPPARAETQYF
TGTGCCAGCTCACCACCGGCGAGAGCGGAGACCCAGTACTTC
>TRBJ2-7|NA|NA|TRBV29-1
CSVEDRSGSSYEQYF
TGCAGCGTTGAAGATCGGTCGGGGAGCTCCTACGAGCAGTACTTC
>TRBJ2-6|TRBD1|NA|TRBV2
CASSNRGPGANVLTF
TGTGCCAGCAGTAACAGGGGGCCGGGGGCCAACGTCCTGACTTTC
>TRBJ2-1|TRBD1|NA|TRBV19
CASRAAGGSYNEQFF
TGTGCCAGCCGGGCTGCAGGGGGCTCCTACAATGAGCAGTTCTTC
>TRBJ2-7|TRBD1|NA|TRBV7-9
CASSSAGQGSYEQYF
TGTGCCAGCAGCTCCGCGGGACAGGGATCCTACGAGCAGTACTTC
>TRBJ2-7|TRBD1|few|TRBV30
CAWGTGRDEQYF
TGTGCCTGGGGGACAGGGAGGGACGAGCAGTACTTC
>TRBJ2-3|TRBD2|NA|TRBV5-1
CASSAGASGGDTQYF
TGCGCCAGCAGCGCCGGGGCTAGCGGGGGTGATACGCAGTATTTT
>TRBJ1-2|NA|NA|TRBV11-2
CASSWTGGGANYGYTF
TGTGCCAGCAGCTGGACTGGTGGGGGGGCCAACTATGGCTACACCTTC
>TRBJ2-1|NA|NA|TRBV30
CAWSAGTYNEQFF
TGTGCCTGGAGTGCCGGGACTTACAATGAGCAGTTCTTC
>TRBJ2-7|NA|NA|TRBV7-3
CASTTYEQYF
TGTGCCAGCACCACCTACGAGCAGTACTTC
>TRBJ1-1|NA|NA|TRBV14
CASLGRLNTEAFF
TGTGCCAGCCTCGGTCGCTTGAACACTGAAGCTTTCTTT
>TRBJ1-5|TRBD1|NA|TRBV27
CASSYRGSNQPQHF
TGTGCCAGCAGTTACAGGGGAAGCAATCAGCCCCAGCATTTT
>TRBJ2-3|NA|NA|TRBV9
CASSVVGALLGTQYF
TGTGCCAGCAGCGTAGTAGGGGCTCTCCTTGGTACGCAGTATTTT
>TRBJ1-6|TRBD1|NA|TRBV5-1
CASKADRGRSPLHF
TGCGCCAGCAAAGCGGACAGGGGGAGGTCACCCCTCCACTTT
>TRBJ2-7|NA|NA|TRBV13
CASSRGSYEQYF
TGTGCCAGCAGCCGCGGAAGCTACGAGCAGTACTTC
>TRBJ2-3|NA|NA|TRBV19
CASTWTGSTDTQYF
TGTGCCAGTACTTGGACGGGGAGCACAGATACGCAGTATTTT
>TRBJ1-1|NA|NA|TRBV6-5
CASSETRNTEAFF
TGTGCCAGCAGTGAAACACGAAACACTGAAGCTTTCTTT
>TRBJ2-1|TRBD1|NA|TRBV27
CASSLGAAGQGINEQFF
TGTGCCAGCAGTTTGGGGGCGGCGGGACAGGGCATCAATGAGCAGTTCTTC
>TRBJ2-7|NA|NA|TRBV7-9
CASSQGGSYEQYF
TGTGCCAGCAGCCAAGGGGGCTCCTACGAGCAGTACTTC
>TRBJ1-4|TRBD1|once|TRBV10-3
CAISESVGQLNEKLFF
TGTGCCATCAGTGAGTCCGTGGGACAGCTTAATGAAAAACTGTTTTTT
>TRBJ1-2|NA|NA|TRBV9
CASSVDTNYGYTF
TGTGCCAGCAGCGTAGACACTAACTATGGCTACACCTTC
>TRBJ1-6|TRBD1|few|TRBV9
CASSPQGTAYNSPLHF
TGTGCCAGCAGCCCTCAAGGGACAGCATATAATTCACCCCTCCACTTT
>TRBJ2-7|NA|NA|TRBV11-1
CASSPTSRNEQYF
TGTGCCAGCAGCCCCACTTCGCGAAACGAGCAGTACTTC
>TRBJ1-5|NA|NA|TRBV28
CASSLPTAGNQPQHF
TGTGCCAGCAGTCTCCCGACAGCCGGCAATCAGCCCCAGCATTTT